Below are 20 T cell receptor beta chains sequenced from a single sample in a study of T cell responses to AZD1222 COVID-19 vaccine. Clones were read by immunoSEQ multiplex PCR, and TCRdb kept only the in-frame ones, dropping some. The top ten hold under 1.5% of the sample, which has about 150,000 clones, around 90% seen once. Sequencing used peripheral blood, obtained on day 0 of AZD1222 vaccination. Every receptor here comes from an adult in good health.

V is TRBV4-3 and J is TRBJ1-3, with D hard to call. There are 17 residues in the CDR3. From germline, CDR1 is LGHNA and CDR2 YSLEER. Deletions cut 2 bases from V and 0 bases from J, with 14 bases between. The CDR3 bases are TGCGCCAGCAGCCAAACCCCGACTGACAACTCTGGAAACACCATATATTTT. Its protein product is CASSQTPTDNSGNTIYF.

The J gene is TRBJ1-3, the V gene TRBV6-1, with D unclear. The CDR3 consists of 14 residues. V shed 3 bases and J shed 0 bases, with 6 bases lying between them. Germline V gene sequence: CDR1 MNHNS, CDR2 SASEGT. CDR3: CASSDFRSGNTIYF. CDR3 sequence (DNA): TGTGCCAGCAGTGATTTCCGCTCTGGAAACACCATATATTTT.

The chain carries TRBV19 and TRBJ2-5; D ambiguous. With 1 base removed from V and 5 bases from J, the gap between germline ends came to 17 bases. The CDR3 extends over 16 amino acids. Germline CDR1 and CDR2: LNHDA and SQIVND (reference sequence). This CDR3 is CASSIGTLFQPETQYF. CDR3 DNA: TGTGCCAGTAGTATAGGAACCCTATTCCAACCGGAGACCCAGTACTTC.

This chain connects TRBV3-1 (or the pseudogene TRBV3-2) to TRBJ2-5, with D unresolved. Trimming pared 0 bases from V and 5 bases from J, leaving 4 bases between. The CDR3 extends over 12 amino acids. CDR1 LGHDT and CDR2 YNNKEL come from the germline V gene (reference sequence). CDR3 nucleotides: TGTGCCAGCAGCCAAGATGCGGAGACCCAGTACTTC. This gives the protein CASSQDAETQYF.

The CDR3 reads CASSREGGRVGGTEAFF. The DNA for the CDR3 is TGTGCCAGCAGCCGAGAGGGCGGCAGGGTCGGGGGCACTGAAGCTTTCTTT. The chain joins TRBV7-3 to TRBJ1-1; D may be TRBD1 (5 bases). Trimming took 5 bases from V and 4 from J, leaving 23 bases between them. Germline V lookup: CDR1 SGHTA, CDR2 FQGTGA. This CDR3 spans 17 amino acids.

This chain uses TRBV10-2 with TRBJ1-4; TRBD1 might be the D (6 bases). The CDR3 loop spans 15 amino acids. Germline lookup yields CDR1 WSHSY and CDR2 SAAADI. Trimming shortened V by 1 base and J by 4 bases, and 10 bases separated the two germline ends. This CDR3 reads CASSEYGRGNEKLFF. As DNA, the CDR3 is TGCGCCAGCAGTGAGTACGGCAGGGGTAATGAAAAACTGTTTTTT.

The chain has TRBV5-6 and TRBJ2-7; D may match TRBD1 or TRBD2 (5 bases each). The CDR3 has 13 residues. Germline V lookup: CDR1 SGHDT, CDR2 YYEEEE. Trimming removed 3 bases from V and 7 bases from J, with 14 bases in between. The CDR3 here is CASSYPGTPEQYF. CDR3 in DNA: TGTGCCAGCAGCTACCCCGGGACCCCGGAGCAGTACTTC. The full variable domain, in which reference TRBV5-6 and TRBJ2-7 provide the parts outside the CDR3, is DAGVTQSPTHLIKTRGQQVTLRCSPKSGHDTVSWYQQALGQGPQFIFQYYEEEERQRGNFPDRFSGHQFPNYSSELNVNALLLGDSALYLCASSYPGTPEQYFGPGTRLTVT.

This sequence joins TRBV10-1 and TRBJ1-1, with TRBD1 identical over 7 bases. This CDR3 comprises 13 residues. Trimming removed 6 bases from V and 3 bases from J; junction bases left unmatched: 4. The V gene's germline CDR1 is WNHNN and CDR2 SYGVQD (reference sequence). The CDR3 region has the DNA TGCGCCAGCAGAAGACAGGGCGACACTGAAGCTTTCTTT. It translates to CASRRQGDTEAFF.

This chain uses TRBV9 with TRBJ1-2; D ambiguous. Trimming took 0 bases from V and 1 from J, leaving 10 bases between them. Germline CDR1 is SGDLS and CDR2 is YYNGEE. The CDR3 extends over 15 amino acids. CDR3 amino acids: CASSVAPTINYGYTF. The CDR3 nucleotides are TGTGCCAGCAGCGTAGCTCCAACTATTAACTATGGCTACACCTTC.

This sequence joins TRBV11-3 and TRBJ2-7; 7 bases match TRBD2. V lost 1 base, J lost 6 bases, and 6 bases stayed unmatched. Germline assignment: CDR1 SGHNT and CDR2 YENEEA. CDR3 length equals 14 residues. The CDR3 region is CASSLGEGPGEQYF. The CDR3 region has the DNA TGTGCCAGCAGCTTAGGGGAGGGGCCGGGCGAGCAGTACTTC.

This chain joins TRBV28 and TRBJ1-2; 8 positions agree with TRBD1. V gave up 10 bases and J gave up 10 bases; unmatched junction bases: 8. The CDR3 runs 11 residues. Germline CDR1 MDHEN, CDR2 SYDVKM. As DNA, the CDR3 is TGTGCCACACAGGGGGTGGTAGACTACACCTTC. Protein: CATQGVVDYTF.

The chain is built from TRBV4-3 and TRBJ2-6; 11 bases fit TRBD2. CDR1 LGHNA and CDR2 YSLEER come from the germline V gene. V lost 0 bases and J lost 1; bases outside the gene matches: 2. The length of the CDR3 is 18 residues. CDR3 bases: TGCGCCAGCAGCCAAGACCCTAGCGGGGGGTCTGGGGCCAACGTCCTGACTTTC. Amino acid sequence: CASSQDPSGGSGANVLTF.

The chain links TRBV12-5 to TRBJ1-1; 7 nucleotides agree with TRBD1. CDR3 length: 13 amino acids. After removal of 6 bases from V and 5 bases from J, the junction contained 6 bases not matched to a gene. The germline CDR1 and CDR2 sequences are LGHNT and FRNRAP. DNA of the CDR3: TGTGCTAGTGGGCGACAGGGACTTACTGAAGCTTTCTTT. This sequence encodes CASGRQGLTEAFF.

This sequence joins TRBV11-2 and TRBJ2-2; the D gene is possibly TRBD1 (6 bases). From germline, CDR1 is SGHAT and CDR2 FQNNGV. Trimming took 6 bases from V and 0 from J, leaving 8 bases between them. The CDR3 is 14 amino acids. CDR3 DNA: TGTGCCAGCAGGCCAGGGGCGAACACCGGGGAGCTGTTTTTT. Translation: CASRPGANTGELFF.

J is TRBJ2-7 and V is TRBV20-1, with D perhaps matching TRBD2 (5 bases). In germline, CDR1 is DFQATT, CDR2 SNEGSKA (reference sequence). The CDR3 consists of 11 residues. Deletions cut 5 bases from V and 9 bases from J, with 14 bases between. The CDR3 reads CSAGPLEVQYF. As DNA, the CDR3 is TGCAGTGCTGGGCCTTTGGAGGTGCAGTACTTC.

The table lists this clone with a count of one. The chain links TRBV27 to TRBJ2-7; 9 bases align to TRBD1. Unmatched junction bases numbered 9, after V lost 6 bases and J lost 0 bases. Germline assignment: CDR1 MNHEY and CDR2 SMNVEV (reference sequence). The CDR3 sequence is 16 residues long. CDR3 amino acids: CASSRDRVRASYEQYF. CDR3 in DNA: TGTGCCAGCAGCCGGGACAGGGTCCGAGCCTCCTACGAGCAGTACTTC.

The gene calls are TRBV7-2 and TRBJ2-5; 9 bases are shared with TRBD1. CDR1 is SGHTA, CDR2 FQGNSA, per germline. The CDR3 is made up of 17 amino acids. Trimming at V came to 1 base and at J to 5 bases, leaving 11 bases not matched to a gene. As DNA, the CDR3 is TGTGCCAGCAGCTTAGTCGGAACAGGGGGCGCCCGGGAGACCCAGTACTTC. Translated: CASSLVGTGGARETQYF.

This clone was detected only a few times. The V gene is TRBV10-2, the J gene TRBJ1-3; D unresolved. With 2 bases removed from V and 1 base from J, the gap between germline ends came to 6 bases. Looked up from germline, CDR1 is WSHSY and CDR2 is SAAADI. This CDR3 has 14 residues. CDR3 DNA: TGCGCCAGCAGTGAGGGGTTTTCTGGAAACACCATATATTTT. Translating it yields CASSEGFSGNTIYF.

The V call is TRBV9, the J call TRBJ1-1; no definite D call. CDR3 size: 13 residues. V lost 0 bases to trimming and J lost 6 bases, with 9 bases between them. Germline V lookup: CDR1 SGDLS, CDR2 YYNGEE. CDR3 region: CASSVVGSAEAFF. CDR3 DNA sequence: TGTGCCAGCAGCGTAGTGGGGAGCGCTGAAGCTTTCTTT.

The chain employs TRBV3-1 (or the pseudogene TRBV3-2) and TRBJ1-2; D might be TRBD1 (5 bases). V lost 2 bases and J 1 base, leaving 11 bases between the germline ends. CDR3 length equals 15 residues. The germline V gene encodes CDR1 LGHDT and CDR2 YNNKEL (reference sequence). In DNA form, the CDR3 reads TGTGCCAGCAGCCAATTTTCGGGGGATAACTATGGCTACACCTTC. As protein: CASSQFSGDNYGYTF.